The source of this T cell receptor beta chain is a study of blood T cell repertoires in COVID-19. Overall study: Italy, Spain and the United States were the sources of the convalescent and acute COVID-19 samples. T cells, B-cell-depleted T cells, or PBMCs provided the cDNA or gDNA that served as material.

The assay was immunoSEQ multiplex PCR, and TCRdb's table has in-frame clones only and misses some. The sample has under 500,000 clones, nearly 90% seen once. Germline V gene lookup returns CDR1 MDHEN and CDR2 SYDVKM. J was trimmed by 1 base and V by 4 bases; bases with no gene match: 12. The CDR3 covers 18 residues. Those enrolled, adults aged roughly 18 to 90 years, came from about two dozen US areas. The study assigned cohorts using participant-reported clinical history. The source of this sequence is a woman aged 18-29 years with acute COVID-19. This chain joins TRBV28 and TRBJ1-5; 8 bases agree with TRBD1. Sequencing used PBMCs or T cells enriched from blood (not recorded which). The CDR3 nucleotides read TGTGCCAGCAGTTCCCCATTCGGGGGACAGGACAGCAATCAGCCCCAGCATTTT. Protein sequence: CASSSPFGGQDSNQPQHF.